The 20 T cell receptor beta chains reported below all come from one sample, sequenced in a study of OX40 agonist ivuxolimab in advanced cancers. Sequencing was performed with immunoSEQ multiplex PCR; in TCRdb, only in-frame clones are kept and a portion is missing. The sample has fewer than 25,000 clones; 83% are singletons. Sequencing used CD4+ or CD8+ T cells sorted from blood, obtained in a trial of the OX40 agonist ivuxolimab. Receptor source: an adult with an advanced solid tumor such as melanoma, head and neck, liver or kidney cancer.

The gene calls are TRBV29-1 and TRBJ2-1; D is undetermined. This CDR3 region has 13 residues. CDR1 SQVTM and CDR2 ANQGSEA come from the germline V gene. Trimming removed 5 bases at V and 2 bases at J, with 10 bases between. CDR3 DNA sequence: TGCAGCGTTATACGGCCTCCCTACAATGAGCAGTTCTTC. This gives the protein CSVIRPPYNEQFF.

The chain recombines TRBV11-2 with TRBJ1-1; TRBD1 matches 8 bases. With 5 bases clipped from V and 1 base from J, the junction kept 6 bases outside the gene matches. Looked up from germline, CDR1 is SGHAT and CDR2 is FQNNGV. The CDR3 extends over 15 amino acids. CDR3 bases: TGTGCCAGCAGCCTGACAGGGGCGTGGAACACTGAAGCTTTCTTT. Its protein product is CASSLTGAWNTEAFF.

A note on this clone: At the DNA level, this CDR3 is encoded by other sequences in the same sample as well. The chain joins TRBV4-1 to TRBJ1-2; D gene unclear. V was cut by 1 base and J by 2 bases, with 8 bases left in between. Germline values: CDR1 MGHRA, CDR2 YSYEKL. This CDR3 spans 14 amino acids. In nucleotides, the CDR3 is TGCGCCAGCAGCCAAGTGAGCGGGAACTATGGCTACACCTTC. Amino acid sequence: CASSQVSGNYGYTF.

This chain links TRBV28 with TRBJ2-1, with 9 bases aligning to TRBD2. Losses at the gene ends were 4 bases for V and 6 bases for J; bases not matched to a gene: 13. This CDR3 spans 17 amino acids. CDR1 and CDR2 (germline): MDHEN, SYDVKM. The CDR3 protein is CASSYKRGATGVNEQFF. The DNA for the CDR3 is TGTGCCAGCAGTTATAAGCGGGGGGCTACCGGGGTCAATGAGCAGTTCTTC.

The rearrangement joins TRBV4-1 to TRBJ2-7, with D possibly matching TRBD2 (5 bases). V was shortened by 4 bases and J by 7 bases, with 14 bases between the two germline ends. The CDR3 has 13 amino acids. The germline V gene encodes CDR1 MGHRA and CDR2 YSYEKL. CDR3 in amino acids: CASSRVGVGEQYF. DNA of the CDR3: TGCGCCAGCAGCCGGGTCGGGGTCGGGGAGCAGTACTTC.

The CDR3 region has the DNA TGTGCCACCAGCAGACCTTATAGCACAGATACGCAGTATTTT. Protein product: CATSRPYSTDTQYF. The rearrangement joins TRBV15 to TRBJ2-3, with D uncertain. The V end lost 2 bases, the J end lost 0 bases, and 6 bases lay between the germline ends. Germline assignment: CDR1 LNHNV and CDR2 YYDKDF (reference sequence). This CDR3 is 14 amino acids long. Drawing the rest from reference TRBV15 and TRBJ2-3, the complete variable domain is DAMVIQNPRYQVTQFGKPVTLSCSQTLNHNVMYWYQQKSSQAPKLLFHYYDKDFNNEADTPDNFQSRRPNTSFCFLDIRSPGLGDTAMYLCATSRPYSTDTQYFGPGTRLTVL.

This sequence joins TRBV2 and TRBJ1-5; D remains unclear. The germline V gene encodes CDR1 SNHLY and CDR2 FYNNEI. V lost 4 bases to trimming and J lost 0 bases, with 10 bases between them. CDR3 length: 15 amino acids. Written as DNA, the CDR3 is TGTGCCAGCAGTGTCGCAGGTTATAGCAATCAGCCCCAGCATTTT. This encodes CASSVAGYSNQPQHF. The full variable domain, with the rest looked up from reference TRBV2 and TRBJ1-5, is EPEVTQTPSHQVTQMGQEVILRCVPISNHLYFYWYRQILGQKVEFLVSFYNNEISEKSEIFDDQFSVERPDGSNFTLKIRSTKLEDSAMYFCASSVAGYSNQPQHFGDGTRLSIL.

This chain joins TRBV18 and TRBJ1-2, with 7 bases matching TRBD1. V was clipped by 0 bases and J by 4 bases; unmatched bases: 8. CDR1 KGHSH and CDR2 LQKENI come from the germline V gene. CDR3 length: 16 residues. The CDR3 coding sequence is TGTGCCAGCTCACCACCGTTTGGAGGGGGCAGCTATGGCTACACCTTC. As protein: CASSPPFGGGSYGYTF.

The J gene is TRBJ2-2, the V gene TRBV6-1, with 12 bases lining up with TRBD2. Germline CDR1 MNHNS, CDR2 SASEGT. The V segment lost 1 base and the J segment 1 base; nucleotides outside the gene matches: 1. This CDR3 contains 17 residues. Here the CDR3 DNA reads TGTGCCAGCAGTGAAGTACTAGCGGGGGGGAACACCGGGGAGCTGTTTTTT. Translation: CASSEVLAGGNTGELFF.

The V and J genes are TRBV18 and TRBJ2-7, with D uncertain. Germline loops: CDR1 KGHSH, CDR2 LQKENI. Trimming shortened V by 0 bases and J by 0 bases, and 6 bases separated the two germline ends. The CDR3 runs to 14 residues. This CDR3 is CASSPPGISYEQYF. The DNA for the CDR3 is TGTGCCAGCTCACCACCAGGAATCTCCTACGAGCAGTACTTC.

This clone is judged medium-sized. This chain uses TRBV15 with TRBJ2-7; a possible D gene is TRBD2 (6 bases). From germline, CDR1 is LNHNV and CDR2 YYDKDF (reference sequence). There are 13 residues in the CDR3. V lost 6 bases, J lost 7 bases, and 16 bases lay in between. The CDR3 DNA reads TGTGCCACCAGTTGGGACGGAGGGGAGGAGCAGTACTTC. Encoded protein: CATSWDGGEEQYF.

The chain couples TRBV10-1 to TRBJ2-6; perhaps TRBD2 as D (6 bases). Trimming took off 2 bases at V and 4 bases at J, with 9 bases between the two ends. Per germline, CDR1 WNHNN and CDR2 SYGVQD (reference sequence). This CDR3 has 15 amino acids. CDR3: CASSEAGPGANVLTF. In nucleotides, the CDR3 is TGCGCCAGCAGTGAGGCGGGGCCCGGGGCCAACGTCCTGACTTTC.

This clone came up a few times. The chain uses TRBV4-3 and TRBJ2-4; 8 positions match TRBD1. The J segment lost 0 bases and the V segment lost 0 bases, leaving 1 base of the junction unmatched. CDR1 is LGHNA and CDR2 is YSLEER in the germline V gene. The CDR3 loop spans 16 amino acids. CDR3 nucleotides: TGCGCCAGCAGCCAAGACAGGGGGCAAGCCAAAAACATTCAGTACTTC. Amino acid sequence: CASSQDRGQAKNIQYF.

The chain is built from TRBV6-6 and TRBJ2-5; possibly TRBD2 for D (5 bases). CDR1 is MNHNY, CDR2 SVGAGI, per germline (reference sequence). The CDR3 has 13 amino acids. The V end lost 5 bases, the J end lost 5 bases, and 12 bases lay between the germline ends. CDR3 in DNA: TGTGCCAGCAGTACCGGGGAGACGGAGACCCAGTACTTC. Protein: CASSTGETETQYF.

This clone appeared once. The chain recombines TRBV6-1 with TRBJ2-7, with a weak D call TRBD2 (6 bases). Looked up from germline, CDR1 is MNHNS and CDR2 is SASEGT. This CDR3 has 10 residues. V lost 6 bases and J lost 6, with 6 bases in between. In DNA, the CDR3 is TGTGCCAGCAGGGGGGGCGAGCAGTACTTC. Translating it yields CASRGGEQYF.

The rearrangement joins TRBV2 to TRBJ2-5; D is uncertain. Germline CDR1 and CDR2: SNHLY and FYNNEI. The CDR3 length is 13 residues. Trimming pared 3 bases from V and 0 bases from J, leaving 5 bases between. In DNA form, the CDR3 reads TGTGCCAGCAGTGATGCGTACCAAGAGACCCAGTACTTC. It specifies CASSDAYQETQYF.

The chain uses TRBV2 and TRBJ1-5; tentative D call: TRBD1 (6 bases). Trimming shortened V by 2 bases and J by 1 base, and 24 bases separated the two germline ends. The CDR3 runs to 20 residues. In germline, CDR1 is SNHLY, CDR2 FYNNEI. Here the CDR3 DNA reads TGTGCCAGCAGTGAATACGGGGGCTTACGGCGGGGTACGAGCAATCAGCCCCAGCATTTT. It encodes CASSEYGGLRRGTSNQPQHF. Full variable domain (outside the CDR3, taken from reference TRBV2 and TRBJ1-5): EPEVTQTPSHQVTQMGQEVILRCVPISNHLYFYWYRQILGQKVEFLVSFYNNEISEKSEIFDDQFSVERPDGSNFTLKIRSTKLEDSAMYFCASSEYGGLRRGTSNQPQHFGDGTRLSIL.

The rearrangement links TRBV28 to TRBJ2-7; 8 nucleotides agree with TRBD2. V shed 6 bases, J shed 2 bases, and the junction held 15 bases outside the gene matches. The CDR3 is made up of 17 amino acids. The germline V gene encodes CDR1 MDHEN and CDR2 SYDVKM. In DNA, the CDR3 is TGTGCCAGCAGCGGACAAATTAAAAGCGGGGGAACCTACGAGCAGTACTTC. It is translated as CASSGQIKSGGTYEQYF.

The chain links TRBV2 to TRBJ1-6, with a weak D call TRBD1 (5 bases). Trimming pared 6 bases from V and 0 bases from J, leaving 15 bases between. The length of the CDR3 is 17 residues. Germline lookup yields CDR1 SNHLY and CDR2 FYNNEI. The CDR3 DNA reads as TGTGCCAGCAGCGAGGGACTCGGGAGCTCCTATAATTCACCCCTCCACTTT. Its protein is CASSEGLGSSYNSPLHF.

The chain employs TRBV18 and TRBJ2-7, with D perhaps TRBD2 (6 bases). Germline CDR1 and CDR2: KGHSH and LQKENI. The CDR3 is 15 amino acids. Trimming took 2 bases from V and 1 from J, leaving 12 bases between them. This chain's CDR3 is CASSPAGAGSYEQYF. CDR3 bases: TGTGCCAGCTCACCAGCGGGCGCGGGGTCCTACGAGCAGTACTTC.